The rows below give T cell receptor beta chains drawn from one sample of a study of T cells after yellow fever vaccination. MiXCR, applied by TCRdb to the 5' RACE reads, yields one record per CDR3 protein. Of 68,000 or so distinct CDR3 sequences in the sample, over 6% were seen once. Sequencing was performed on CD8+ T cells sorted from PBMCs, taken more than 35 days after the first yellow fever vaccination. Receptors were obtained from a man between 18 and 29 years old who received the YFV17D yellow fever vaccine. CDR3s include the opening cysteine and the closing phenylalanine or tryptophan. The D gene is left open where the match is weak. Where a row states a size, it is once, few, many or the class of an expanded clone; other rows omit it.

TRBJ1-5	TRBV27	-	TRBD1	CASSPSTGISNQPQHF	TGTGCCAGCAGTCCCTCGACAGGGATAAGCAATCAGCCCCAGCATTTT
TRBJ2-7	TRBV6-2/TRBV6-3	many	-	CASSYRWEQYF	TGTGCCAGCAGTTACCGGTGGGAGCAGTACTTC
TRBJ2-1	TRBV5-6	-	-	CASSLERVAYNEQFF	TGTGCCAGCAGCTTGGAGCGGGTGGCCTACAATGAGCAGTTCTTC
TRBJ2-1	TRBV7-2	many	-	CASSPPPGSAYNEQFF	TGTGCCAGCAGCCCGCCCCCAGGCAGTGCGTACAATGAGCAGTTCTTC
TRBJ2-1	TRBV29-1	-	TRBD2	CQGTSRYNEQFF	TGCCAAGGGACTAGCAGGTACAATGAGCAGTTCTTC
TRBJ2-3	TRBV29-1	many	TRBD2	CSVGGTSGRGTDTQYF	TGCAGCGTGGGGGGGACTAGCGGACGGGGTACAGATACGCAGTATTTT
TRBJ2-7	TRBV10-2	many	-	CASSEDFSYEQYF	TGCGCCAGCAGTGAGGACTTCTCCTACGAGCAGTACTTC
TRBJ1-1	TRBV27	many	-	CASSFQGMDTEAFF	TGTGCCAGCAGTTTCCAGGGAATGGACACTGAAGCTTTCTTT
TRBJ2-1	TRBV27	medium-sized	TRBD1	CASSLSGTERQEQFF	TGTGCCAGCAGTTTATCAGGGACAGAACGACAGGAGCAGTTCTTC
TRBJ2-6	TRBV7-7	few	TRBD1	CASSPGPRGRSGANVLTF	TGTGCCAGCAGCCCCGGCCCGAGGGGGCGGTCGGGGGCCAACGTCCTGACTTTC
TRBJ1-1	TRBV6-1	many	TRBD1	CASSALQGGDTEAFF	TGTGCCAGCAGTGCACTACAGGGGGGCGACACTGAAGCTTTCTTT
TRBJ1-5	TRBV6-1	-	TRBD1	CASRKEGQPNQPQHF	TGTGCCAGCAGAAAAGAGGGACAGCCTAATCAGCCCCAGCATTTT
TRBJ1-5	TRBV4-1	many	-	CASSQVGGQPQHF	TGCGCCAGCAGCCAAGTAGGTGGCCAGCCCCAGCATTTT
TRBJ1-1	TRBV29-1	many	-	CSVAPGNTEAFF	TGCAGCGTGGCTCCGGGTAACACTGAAGCTTTCTTT
TRBJ2-3	TRBV7-2	-	TRBD2	CASSSRTSPPDTQYF	TGTGCCAGCAGCTCCCGGACTAGCCCGCCAGATACGCAGTATTTT
TRBJ2-3	TRBV4-3	many	TRBD2	CASSDLGRGVDTQYF	TGCGCCAGCAGCGACCTGGGGAGGGGTGTCGATACGCAGTATTTT
TRBJ1-6	TRBV20-1	few	-	CSAIETVPPNSPLHF	TGCAGTGCTATAGAGACGGTACCTCCGAATTCACCCCTCCACTTT